This TCR beta chain was retrieved from a study of blood T cell repertoires in COVID-19. It was during active infection that Seattle patients were enrolled and then longitudinally followed. The repertoire was sequenced with immunoSEQ multiplex PCR; TCRdb's copy has only in-frame clones and lacks some. In the table there are roughly 110,000 clones, around 80% of which are singletons. The CDR3 has 15 residues. With 5 bases clipped from V and 3 bases from J, the junction kept 10 bases outside the gene matches. Germline values: CDR1 MDHEN, CDR2 SYDVKM. The sequence derives from a man older than 75 with COVID-19, enrolled during active disease. This chain connects TRBV28 to TRBJ2-7; 7 bases map to TRBD1. Specimen: peripheral blood. The CDR3 nucleotides are TGTGCCAGCAGTATAGGGGGCCGGAGCGGCTACGAGCAGTACTTC. This sequence encodes CASSIGGRSGYEQYF. Together with reference TRBV28 and TRBJ2-7, the CDR3 gives the full variable domain: DVKVTQSSRYLVKRTGEKVFLECVQDMDHENMFWYRQDPGLGLRLIYFSYDVKMKEKGDIPEGYSVSREKKERFSLILESASTNQTSMYLCASSIGGRSGYEQYFGPGTRLTVT.